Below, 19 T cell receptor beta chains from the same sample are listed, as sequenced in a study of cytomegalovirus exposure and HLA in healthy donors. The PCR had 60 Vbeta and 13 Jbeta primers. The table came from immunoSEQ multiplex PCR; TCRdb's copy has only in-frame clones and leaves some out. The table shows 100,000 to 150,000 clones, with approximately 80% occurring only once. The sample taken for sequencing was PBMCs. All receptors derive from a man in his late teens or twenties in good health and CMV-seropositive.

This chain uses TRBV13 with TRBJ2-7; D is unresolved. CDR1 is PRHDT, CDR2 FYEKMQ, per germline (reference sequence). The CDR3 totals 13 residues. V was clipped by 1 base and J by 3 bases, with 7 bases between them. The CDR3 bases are TGTGCCAGCAGCTTAGAAGAGTACTACGAGCAGTACTTC. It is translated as CASSLEEYYEQYF.

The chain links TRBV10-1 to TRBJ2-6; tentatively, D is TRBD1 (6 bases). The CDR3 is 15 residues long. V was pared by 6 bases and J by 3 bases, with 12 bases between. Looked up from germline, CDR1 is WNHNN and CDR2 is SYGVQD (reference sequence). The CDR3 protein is CASSQQGCGANVLTF. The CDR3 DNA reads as TGCGCCAGCAGCCAACAGGGCTGTGGGGCCAACGTCCTGACTTTC.

The CDR3 DNA reads as TGCGCCAGCAGCTTGGGTAGCGGGGGTACCTACGAGCAGTACTTC. Its protein is CASSLGSGGTYEQYF. V gene TRBV5-1 combines with J gene TRBJ2-7; 9 positions agree with TRBD2. The CDR3 totals 15 residues. The V gene's germline CDR1 is SGHRS and CDR2 YFSETQ. With 0 bases clipped from V and 2 bases from J, the junction kept 3 bases outside the gene matches.

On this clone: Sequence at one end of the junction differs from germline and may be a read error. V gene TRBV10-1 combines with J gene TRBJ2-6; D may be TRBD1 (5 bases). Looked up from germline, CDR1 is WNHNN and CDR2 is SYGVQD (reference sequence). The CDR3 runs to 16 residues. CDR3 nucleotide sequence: TGCGCCAGCAGTGAATTCCGGAGCTCTGGGGCCAACGGCCTGACTTTC. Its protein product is CASSEFRSSGANGLTF.

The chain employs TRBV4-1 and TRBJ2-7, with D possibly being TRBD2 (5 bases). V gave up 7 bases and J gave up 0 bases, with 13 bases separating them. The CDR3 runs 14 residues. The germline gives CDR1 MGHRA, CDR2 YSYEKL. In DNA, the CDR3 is TGCGCCAGCATAGGCTGGGGAGCCTCCTACGAGCAGTACTTC. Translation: CASIGWGASYEQYF.

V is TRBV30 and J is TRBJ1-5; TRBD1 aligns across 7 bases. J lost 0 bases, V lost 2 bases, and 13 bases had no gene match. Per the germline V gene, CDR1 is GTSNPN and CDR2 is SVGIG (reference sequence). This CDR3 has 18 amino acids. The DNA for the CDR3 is TGTGCCTGGAGTCTCGACCGGGACAGATTATATAGCAATCAGCCCCAGCATTTT. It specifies CAWSLDRDRLYSNQPQHF.

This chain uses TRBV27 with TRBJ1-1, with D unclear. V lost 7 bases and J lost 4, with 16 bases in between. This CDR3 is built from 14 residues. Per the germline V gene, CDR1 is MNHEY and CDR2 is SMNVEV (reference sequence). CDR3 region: CASMNGRTATEAFF. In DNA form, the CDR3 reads TGTGCCAGCATGAATGGTAGAACAGCCACTGAAGCTTTCTTT.

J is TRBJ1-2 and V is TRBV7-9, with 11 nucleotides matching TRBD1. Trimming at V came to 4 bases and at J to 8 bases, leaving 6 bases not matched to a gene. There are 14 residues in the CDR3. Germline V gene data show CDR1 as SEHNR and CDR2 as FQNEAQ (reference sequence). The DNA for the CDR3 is TGTGCCAGCAGCTATCTGGACAGGGGGCTAGGCTACACCTTC. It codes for CASSYLDRGLGYTF.

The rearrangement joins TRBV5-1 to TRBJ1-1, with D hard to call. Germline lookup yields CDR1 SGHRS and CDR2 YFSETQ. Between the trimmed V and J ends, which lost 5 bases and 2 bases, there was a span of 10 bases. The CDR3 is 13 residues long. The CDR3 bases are TGCGCCAGCAGACTCGAAATAAACACTGAAGCTTTCTTT. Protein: CASRLEINTEAFF.

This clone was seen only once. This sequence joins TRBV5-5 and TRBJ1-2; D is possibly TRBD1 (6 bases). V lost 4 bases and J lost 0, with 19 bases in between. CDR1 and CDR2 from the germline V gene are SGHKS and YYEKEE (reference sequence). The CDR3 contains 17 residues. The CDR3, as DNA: TGTGCCAGCAGCCCCCGGGGGGGGGCTGGAGCTAACTATGGCTACACCTTC. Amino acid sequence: CASSPRGGAGANYGYTF.

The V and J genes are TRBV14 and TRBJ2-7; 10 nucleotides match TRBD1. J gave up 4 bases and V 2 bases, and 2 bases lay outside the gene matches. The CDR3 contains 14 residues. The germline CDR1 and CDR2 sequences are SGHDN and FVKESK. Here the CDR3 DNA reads TGTGCCAGCAGCCAACCGGGACAGGGGTACGAGCAGTACTTC. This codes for CASSQPGQGYEQYF.

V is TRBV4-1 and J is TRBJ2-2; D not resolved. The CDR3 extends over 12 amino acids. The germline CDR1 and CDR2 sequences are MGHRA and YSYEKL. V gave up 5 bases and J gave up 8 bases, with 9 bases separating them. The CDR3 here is CASSSRLGELFF. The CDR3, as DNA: TGCGCCAGCAGCTCCCGGTTGGGGGAGCTGTTTTTT.

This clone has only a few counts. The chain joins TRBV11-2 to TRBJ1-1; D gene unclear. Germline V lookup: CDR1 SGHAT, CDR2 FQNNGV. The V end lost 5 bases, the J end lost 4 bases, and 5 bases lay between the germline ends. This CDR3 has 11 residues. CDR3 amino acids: CASSVSTEAFF. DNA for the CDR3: TGTGCCAGCAGCGTGAGCACTGAAGCTTTCTTT.

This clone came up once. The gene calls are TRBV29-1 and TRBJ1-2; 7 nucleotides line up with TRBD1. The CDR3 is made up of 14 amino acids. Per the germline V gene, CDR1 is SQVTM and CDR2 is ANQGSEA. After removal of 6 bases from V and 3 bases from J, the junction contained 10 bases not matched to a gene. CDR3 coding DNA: TGCAGCGTCTTGGGGGACAGTCGCTACTATGGCTACACCTTC. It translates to CSVLGDSRYYGYTF.

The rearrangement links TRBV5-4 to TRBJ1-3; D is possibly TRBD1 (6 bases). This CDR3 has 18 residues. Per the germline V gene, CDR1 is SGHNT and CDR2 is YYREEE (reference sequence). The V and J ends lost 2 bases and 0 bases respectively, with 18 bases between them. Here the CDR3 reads CASSFGQNPLFSGNTIYF. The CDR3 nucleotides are TGTGCCAGCAGCTTCGGACAGAACCCTCTCTTCTCTGGAAACACCATATATTTT.

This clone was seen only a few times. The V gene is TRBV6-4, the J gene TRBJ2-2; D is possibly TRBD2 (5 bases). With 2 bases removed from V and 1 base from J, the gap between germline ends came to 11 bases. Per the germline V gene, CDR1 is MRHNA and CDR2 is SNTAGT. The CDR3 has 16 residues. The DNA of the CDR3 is TGTGCCAGCAGTGACAATGGGGAGAGGAACACCGGGGAGCTGTTTTTT. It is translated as CASSDNGERNTGELFF.

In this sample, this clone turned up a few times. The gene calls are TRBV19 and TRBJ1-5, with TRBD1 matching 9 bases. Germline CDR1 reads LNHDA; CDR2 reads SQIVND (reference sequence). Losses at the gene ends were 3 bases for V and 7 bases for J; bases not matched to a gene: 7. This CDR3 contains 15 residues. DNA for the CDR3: TGTGCCAGTAGTATTGTGGACAGGGGCGGACAGCCCCAGCATTTT. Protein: CASSIVDRGGQPQHF.

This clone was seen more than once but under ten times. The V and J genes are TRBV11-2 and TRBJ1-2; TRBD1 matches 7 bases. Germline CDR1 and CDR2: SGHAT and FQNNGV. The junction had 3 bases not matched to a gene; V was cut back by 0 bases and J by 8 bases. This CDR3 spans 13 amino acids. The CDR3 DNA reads TGTGCCAGCAGCTTAGAGACAGGGAACGGCTACACCTTC. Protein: CASSLETGNGYTF.

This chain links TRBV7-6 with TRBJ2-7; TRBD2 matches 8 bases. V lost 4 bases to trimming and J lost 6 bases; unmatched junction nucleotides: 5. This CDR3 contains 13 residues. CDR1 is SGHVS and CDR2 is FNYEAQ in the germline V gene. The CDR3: CASSSGGSSEQYF. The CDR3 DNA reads TGTGCCAGCAGCTCGGGGGGGTCATCCGAGCAGTACTTC.